This record looks at one TCR beta chain sequence and its context. What it binds is unknown. The data were taken from a study of T-cell reconstitution after alpha-beta-depleted transplantation in children. Whole-study results and caveats: High day-60 TCRbeta diversity in some patients came from surviving recipient T cells and thymic progenitors.

It was with unique molecular identifiers that the TCRbeta library was prepared. TCRdb re-analysed the PCR reads in MiXCR, keeping a single row per CDR3 protein. The sample includes fewer than 500,000 distinct CDR3 sequences, 43% of them seen just once. V was cut by 0 bases and J by 1 base, with 13 bases left in between. The CDR3 sequence is 16 residues long. Looked up from germline, CDR1 is DFQATT and CDR2 is SNEGSKA (reference sequence). The V call is TRBV20-1, the J call TRBJ1-5, with unresolved D. Sample: PBMCs, taken before TCRalphabeta/CD19-depleted stem cell transplant. This clonotype was obtained from a girl under 10 years old with aplastic anemia, due to receive a stem cell transplant. CDR3 nucleotides: TGCAGTGCTAGAGATCACCGGGCGGGAAGCAATCAGCCCCAGCATTTT. The encoded protein is CSARDHRAGSNQPQHF.